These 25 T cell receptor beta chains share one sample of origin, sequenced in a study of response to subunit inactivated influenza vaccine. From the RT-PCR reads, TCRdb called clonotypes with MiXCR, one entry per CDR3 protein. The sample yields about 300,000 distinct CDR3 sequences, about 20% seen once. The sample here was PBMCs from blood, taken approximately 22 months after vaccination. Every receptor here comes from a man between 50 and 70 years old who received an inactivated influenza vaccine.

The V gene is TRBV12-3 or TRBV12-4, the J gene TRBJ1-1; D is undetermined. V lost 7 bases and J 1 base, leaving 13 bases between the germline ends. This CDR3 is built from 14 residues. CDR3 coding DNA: TGTGCCAGCACAAGGGCCGTGGGGAACACTGAAGCTTTCTTT. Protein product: CASTRAVGNTEAFF.

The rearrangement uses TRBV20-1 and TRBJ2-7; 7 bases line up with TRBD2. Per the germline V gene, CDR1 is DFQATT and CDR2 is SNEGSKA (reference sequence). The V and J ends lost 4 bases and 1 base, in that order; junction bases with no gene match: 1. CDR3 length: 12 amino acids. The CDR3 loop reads CSATRGSYEQYF. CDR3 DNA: TGCAGTGCTACGCGGGGGTCCTACGAGCAGTACTTC.

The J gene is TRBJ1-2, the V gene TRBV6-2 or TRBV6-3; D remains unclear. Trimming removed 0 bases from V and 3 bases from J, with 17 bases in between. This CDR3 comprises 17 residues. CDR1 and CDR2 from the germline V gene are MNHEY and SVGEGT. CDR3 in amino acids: CASSYSPAFSDYYGYTF. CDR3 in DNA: TGTGCCAGCAGTTACTCCCCCGCCTTTAGCGATTACTATGGCTACACCTTC.

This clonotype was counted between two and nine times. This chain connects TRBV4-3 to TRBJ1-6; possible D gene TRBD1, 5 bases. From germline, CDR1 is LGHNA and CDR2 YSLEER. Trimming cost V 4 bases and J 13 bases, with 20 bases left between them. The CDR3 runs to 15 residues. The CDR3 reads CASSLGSAHGAPLHF. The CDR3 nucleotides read TGCGCCAGCAGCCTAGGGTCGGCACACGGGGCGCCCCTCCACTTT.

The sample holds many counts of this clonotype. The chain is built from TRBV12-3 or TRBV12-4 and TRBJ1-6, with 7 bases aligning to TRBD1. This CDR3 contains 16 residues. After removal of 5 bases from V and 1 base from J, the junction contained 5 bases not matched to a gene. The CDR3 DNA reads TGTGCCAGCAGTCTGTTGGACAGGTCCTATAATTCACCCCTCCACTTT. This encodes CASSLLDRSYNSPLHF.

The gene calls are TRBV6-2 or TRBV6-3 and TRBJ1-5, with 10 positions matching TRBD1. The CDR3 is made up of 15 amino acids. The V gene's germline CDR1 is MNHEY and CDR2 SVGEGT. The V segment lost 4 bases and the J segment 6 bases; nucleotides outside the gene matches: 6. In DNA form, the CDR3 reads TGTGCCAGCAGTTCCGGGACAGGGGTGGTTCAGCCCCAGCATTTT. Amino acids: CASSSGTGVVQPQHF.

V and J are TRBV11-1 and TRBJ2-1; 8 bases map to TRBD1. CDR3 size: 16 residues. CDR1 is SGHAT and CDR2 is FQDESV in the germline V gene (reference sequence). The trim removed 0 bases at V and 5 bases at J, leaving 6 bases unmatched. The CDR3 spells CASSLADRVMDNEQFF. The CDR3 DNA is TGTGCCAGCAGCTTAGCGGACAGGGTAATGGACAATGAGCAGTTCTTC.

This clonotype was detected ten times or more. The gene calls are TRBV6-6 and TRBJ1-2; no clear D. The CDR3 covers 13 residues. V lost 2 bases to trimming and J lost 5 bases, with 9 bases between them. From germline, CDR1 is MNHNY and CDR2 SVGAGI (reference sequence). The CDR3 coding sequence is TGTGCCAGCAGTTACGACGGGCTATATGGCTACACCTTC. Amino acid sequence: CASSYDGLYGYTF.

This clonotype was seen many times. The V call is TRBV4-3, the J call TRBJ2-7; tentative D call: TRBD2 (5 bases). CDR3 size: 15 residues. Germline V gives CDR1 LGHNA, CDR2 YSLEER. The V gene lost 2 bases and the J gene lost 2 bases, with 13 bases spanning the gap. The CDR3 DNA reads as TGCGCCAGCAGCCAAAGGGCAGGAGGAGCCTACGAGCAGTACTTC. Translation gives CASSQRAGGAYEQYF.

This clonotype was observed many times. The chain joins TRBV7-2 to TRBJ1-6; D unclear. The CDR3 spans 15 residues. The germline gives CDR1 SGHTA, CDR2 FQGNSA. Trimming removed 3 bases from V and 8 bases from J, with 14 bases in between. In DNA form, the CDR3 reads TGTGCCAGCAGCTTCAACACCGGGAGGCATTCACCCCTCCACTTT. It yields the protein CASSFNTGRHSPLHF. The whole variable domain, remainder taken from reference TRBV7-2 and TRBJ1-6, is GAGVSQSPSNKVTEKGKDVELRCDPISGHTALYWYRQSLGQGLEFLIYFQGNSAPDKSGLPSDRFSAERTGGSVSTLTIQRTQQEDSAVYLCASSFNTGRHSPLHFGNGTRLTVT.

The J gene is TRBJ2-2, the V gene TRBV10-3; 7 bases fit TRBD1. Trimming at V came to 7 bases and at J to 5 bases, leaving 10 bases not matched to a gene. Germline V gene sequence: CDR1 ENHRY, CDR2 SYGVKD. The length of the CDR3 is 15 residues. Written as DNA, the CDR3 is TGTGCCATCACCAGAACAGGGGTCTCGACCGGGGAGCTGTTTTTT. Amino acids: CAITRTGVSTGELFF.

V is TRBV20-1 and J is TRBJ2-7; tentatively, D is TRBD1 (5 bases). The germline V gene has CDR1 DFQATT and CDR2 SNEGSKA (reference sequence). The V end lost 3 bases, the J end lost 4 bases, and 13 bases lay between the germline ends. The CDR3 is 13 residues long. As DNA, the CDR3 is TGCAGTGCTAGTTTCAGGGCTGGGTACGAGCAGTACTTC. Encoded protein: CSASFRAGYEQYF.

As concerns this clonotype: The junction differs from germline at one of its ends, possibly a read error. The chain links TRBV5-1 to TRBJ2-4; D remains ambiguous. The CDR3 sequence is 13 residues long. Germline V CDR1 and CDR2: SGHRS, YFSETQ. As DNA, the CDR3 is TGCGCCAGCAGTTTGGGCCCCAAAAACATTCAGTACTTC. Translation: CASSLGPKNIQYF.

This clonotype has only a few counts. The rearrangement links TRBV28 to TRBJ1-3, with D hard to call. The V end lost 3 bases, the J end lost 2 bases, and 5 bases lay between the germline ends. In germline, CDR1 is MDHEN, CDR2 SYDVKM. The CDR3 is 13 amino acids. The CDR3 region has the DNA TGTGCCAGCAGTTTGCTGGCTGGAAACACCATATATTTT. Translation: CASSLLAGNTIYF. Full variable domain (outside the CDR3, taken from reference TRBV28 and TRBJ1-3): DVKVTQSSRYLVKRTGEKVFLECVQDMDHENMFWYRQDPGLGLRLIYFSYDVKMKEKGDIPEGYSVSREKKERFSLILESASTNQTSMYLCASSLLAGNTIYFGEGSWLTVV.

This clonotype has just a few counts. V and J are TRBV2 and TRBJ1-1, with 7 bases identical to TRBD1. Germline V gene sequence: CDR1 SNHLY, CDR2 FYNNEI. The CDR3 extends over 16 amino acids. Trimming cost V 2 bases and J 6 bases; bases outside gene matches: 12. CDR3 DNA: TGTGCCAGCAGTGAACGACCGGGTGGAGGGGGCCCTGAAGCTTTCTTT. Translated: CASSERPGGGGPEAFF.

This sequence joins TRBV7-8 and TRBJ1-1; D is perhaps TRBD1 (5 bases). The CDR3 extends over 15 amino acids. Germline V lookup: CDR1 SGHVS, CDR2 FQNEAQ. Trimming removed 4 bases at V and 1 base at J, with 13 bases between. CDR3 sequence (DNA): TGTGCCAGCAGCTCCTACAGGTCACAGAACACTGAAGCTTTCTTT. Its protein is CASSSYRSQNTEAFF.

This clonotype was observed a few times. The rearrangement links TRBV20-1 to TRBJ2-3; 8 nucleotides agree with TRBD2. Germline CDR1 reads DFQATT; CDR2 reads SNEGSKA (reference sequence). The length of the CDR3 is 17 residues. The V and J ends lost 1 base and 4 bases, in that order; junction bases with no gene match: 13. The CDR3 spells CSARGFASGRSPDTQYF. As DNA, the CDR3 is TGCAGTGCTAGAGGTTTTGCCAGCGGGAGATCCCCAGATACGCAGTATTTT.

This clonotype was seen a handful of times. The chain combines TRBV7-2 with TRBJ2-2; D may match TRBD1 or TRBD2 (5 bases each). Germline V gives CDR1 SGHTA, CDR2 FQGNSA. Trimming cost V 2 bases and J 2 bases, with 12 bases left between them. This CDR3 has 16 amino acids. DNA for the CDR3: TGTGCCAGCAGCTTAACACTCGGGGCTAACACCGGGGAGCTGTTTTTT. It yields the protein CASSLTLGANTGELFF.

The CDR3 region has the DNA TGTGCCAGTAGTTCCCGGTGGGGAGGGGGGAACACTGAAGCTTTCTTT. Protein: CASSSRWGGGNTEAFF. The chain uses TRBV19 and TRBJ1-1, with D possibly matching TRBD1 (6 bases). Germline CDR1 is LNHDA and CDR2 is SQIVND (reference sequence). This CDR3 is built from 16 residues. The V and J ends lost 5 bases and 1 base respectively, with 17 bases between them.

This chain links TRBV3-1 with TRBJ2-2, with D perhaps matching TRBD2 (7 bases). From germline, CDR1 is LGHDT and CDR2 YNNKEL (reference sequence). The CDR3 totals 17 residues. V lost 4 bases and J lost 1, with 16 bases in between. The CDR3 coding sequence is TGTGCCAGCAGCCCCTTTTGGGGGGGGCGGAACACCGGGGAGCTGTTTTTT. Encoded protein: CASSPFWGGRNTGELFF.

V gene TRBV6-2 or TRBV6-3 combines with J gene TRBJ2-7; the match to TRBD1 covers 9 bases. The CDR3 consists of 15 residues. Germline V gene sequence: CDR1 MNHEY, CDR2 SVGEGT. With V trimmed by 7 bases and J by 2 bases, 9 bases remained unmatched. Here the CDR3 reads CASTTIRDRAYEQYF. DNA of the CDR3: TGTGCCAGCACTACCATCCGGGACAGGGCCTACGAGCAGTACTTC.

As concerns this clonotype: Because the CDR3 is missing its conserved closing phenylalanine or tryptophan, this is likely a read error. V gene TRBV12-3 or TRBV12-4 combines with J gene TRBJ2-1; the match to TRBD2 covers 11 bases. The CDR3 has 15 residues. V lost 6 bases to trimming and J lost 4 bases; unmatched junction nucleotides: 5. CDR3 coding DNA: TGTGCCAGCAGAAGACCTAGCGGGGGGTACAATGAGCAGTTCTCC. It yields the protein CASRRPSGGYNEQFS.

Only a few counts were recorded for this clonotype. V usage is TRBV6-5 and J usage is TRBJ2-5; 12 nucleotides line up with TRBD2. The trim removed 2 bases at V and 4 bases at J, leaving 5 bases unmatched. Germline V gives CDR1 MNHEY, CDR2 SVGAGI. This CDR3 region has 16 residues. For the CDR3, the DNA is TGTGCCAGCAGTTACCCTAGCGGGGGGGTTTCAGAGACCCAGTACTTC. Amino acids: CASSYPSGGVSETQYF.

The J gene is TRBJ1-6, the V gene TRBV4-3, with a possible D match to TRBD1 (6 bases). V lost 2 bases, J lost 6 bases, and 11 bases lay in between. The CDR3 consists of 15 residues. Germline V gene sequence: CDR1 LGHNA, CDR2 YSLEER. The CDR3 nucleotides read TGCGCCAGCAGCCAAATCCGGGACATTAATTCACCCCTCCACTTT. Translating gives CASSQIRDINSPLHF.

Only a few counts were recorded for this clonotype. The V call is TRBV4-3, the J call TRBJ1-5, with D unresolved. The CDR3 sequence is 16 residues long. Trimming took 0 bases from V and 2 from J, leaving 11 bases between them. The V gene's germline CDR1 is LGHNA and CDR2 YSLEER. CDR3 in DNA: TGCGCCAGCAGCCAAGACATAGGCTCAGGCAATCAGCCCCAGCATTTT. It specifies CASSQDIGSGNQPQHF.